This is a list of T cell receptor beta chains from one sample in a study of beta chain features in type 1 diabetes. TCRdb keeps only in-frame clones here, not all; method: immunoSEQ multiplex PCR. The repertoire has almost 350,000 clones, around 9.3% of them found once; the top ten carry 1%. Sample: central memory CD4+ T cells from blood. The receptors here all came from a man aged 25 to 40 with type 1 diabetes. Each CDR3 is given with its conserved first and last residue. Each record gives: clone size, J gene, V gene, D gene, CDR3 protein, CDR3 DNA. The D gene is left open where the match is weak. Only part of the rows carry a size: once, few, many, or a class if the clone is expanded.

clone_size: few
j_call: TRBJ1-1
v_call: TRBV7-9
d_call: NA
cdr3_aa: CASSYQENTEAFF
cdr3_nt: TGTGCCAGCAGCTACCAGGAGAACACTGAAGCTTTCTTT

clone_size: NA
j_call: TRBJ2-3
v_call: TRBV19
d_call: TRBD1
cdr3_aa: CASSSYDRGDTQYF
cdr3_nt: TGTGCCAGTAGTTCCTACGACAGGGGAGATACGCAGTATTTT

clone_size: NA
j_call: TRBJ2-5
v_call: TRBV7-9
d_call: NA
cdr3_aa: CASSFSGTHQETQYF
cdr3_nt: TGTGCCAGCAGCTTTTCCGGGACACACCAAGAGACCCAGTACTTC

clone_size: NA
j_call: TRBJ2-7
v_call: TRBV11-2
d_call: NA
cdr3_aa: CASSADRGWGQYF
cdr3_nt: TGTGCCAGCAGCGCCGACCGGGGCTGGGGGCAGTACTTC

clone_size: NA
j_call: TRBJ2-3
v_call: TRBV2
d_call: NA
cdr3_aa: CASSEGILERLSTDTQYF
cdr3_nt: TGTGCCAGCAGTGAAGGGATACTGGAACGCCTTAGCACAGATACGCAGTATTTT

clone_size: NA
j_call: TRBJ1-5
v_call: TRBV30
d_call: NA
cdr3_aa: CAWSVLQGPQHF
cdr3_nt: TGTGCCTGGAGTGTACTCCAGGGGCCCCAGCATTTT

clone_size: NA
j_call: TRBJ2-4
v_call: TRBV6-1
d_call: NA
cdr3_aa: CASSEGPGAAKNIQYF
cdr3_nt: TGTGCCAGCAGTGAAGGCCCAGGGGCGGCCAAAAACATTCAGTACTTC

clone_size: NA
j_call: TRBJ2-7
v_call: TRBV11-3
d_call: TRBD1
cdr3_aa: CASSRDRDHEQYF
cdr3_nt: TGTGCCAGCAGCAGAGACAGGGACCACGAGCAGTACTTC

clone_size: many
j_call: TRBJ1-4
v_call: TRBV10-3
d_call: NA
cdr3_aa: CAISEQGMEEKLFF
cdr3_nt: TGTGCCATCAGTGAGCAGGGGATGGAGGAAAAACTGTTTTTT

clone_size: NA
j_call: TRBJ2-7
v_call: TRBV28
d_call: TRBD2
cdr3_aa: CASSSTSGGYYEQYF
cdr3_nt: TGTGCCAGCAGTTCGACTAGCGGGGGGTATTACGAGCAGTACTTC

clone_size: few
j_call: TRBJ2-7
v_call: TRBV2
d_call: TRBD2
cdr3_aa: CASSYSPASGGSYEQYF
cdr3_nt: TGTGCCAGCAGCTACAGCCCTGCTAGCGGGGGGTCATACGAGCAGTACTTC

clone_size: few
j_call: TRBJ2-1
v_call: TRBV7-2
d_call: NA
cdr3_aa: CASSLELAAGKFF
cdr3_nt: TGTGCCAGCAGCTTAGAGTTGGCGGCAGGCAAATTCTTC

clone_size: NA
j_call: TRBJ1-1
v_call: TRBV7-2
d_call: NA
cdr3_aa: CATQVQPGPDEAFF
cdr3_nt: TGTGCCACCCAGGTGCAACCGGGTCCCGATGAAGCTTTCTTT

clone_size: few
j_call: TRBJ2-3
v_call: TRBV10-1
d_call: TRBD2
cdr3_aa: CASSDFSRGGTRSNTQYF
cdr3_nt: TGCGCCAGCAGTGACTTTTCGCGCGGGGGGACAAGGTCGAATACGCAGTATTTT

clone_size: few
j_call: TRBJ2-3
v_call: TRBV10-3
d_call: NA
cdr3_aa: CAISEESGTDTQYF
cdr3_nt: TGTGCCATCAGTGAGGAGTCAGGGACAGATACGCAGTATTTT

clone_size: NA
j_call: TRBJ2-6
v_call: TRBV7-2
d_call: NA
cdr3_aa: CASSLGAGQVLTF
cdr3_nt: TGTGCCAGCAGCTTAGGGGCAGGGCAGGTCCTGACTTTC

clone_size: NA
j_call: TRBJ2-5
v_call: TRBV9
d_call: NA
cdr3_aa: CASSVGVGLAKETQYF
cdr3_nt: TGTGCCAGCAGCGTAGGGGTGGGGTTGGCAAAAGAGACCCAGTACTTC

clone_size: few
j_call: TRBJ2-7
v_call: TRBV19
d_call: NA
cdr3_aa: CASSIQDGPYEQYF
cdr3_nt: TGTGCCAGTAGTATCCAGGACGGCCCCTACGAGCAGTACTTC